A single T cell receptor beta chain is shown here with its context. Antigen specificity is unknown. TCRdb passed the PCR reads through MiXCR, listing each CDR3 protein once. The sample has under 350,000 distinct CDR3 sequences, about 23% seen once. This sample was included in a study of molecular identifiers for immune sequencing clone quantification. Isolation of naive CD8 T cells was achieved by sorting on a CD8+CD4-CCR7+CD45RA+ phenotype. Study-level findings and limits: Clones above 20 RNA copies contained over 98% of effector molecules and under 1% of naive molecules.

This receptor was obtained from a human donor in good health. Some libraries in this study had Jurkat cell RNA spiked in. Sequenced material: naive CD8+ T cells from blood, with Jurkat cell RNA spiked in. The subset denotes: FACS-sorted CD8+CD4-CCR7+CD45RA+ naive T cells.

Here the CDR3 reads CASSLFSREQYF. CDR3 nucleotide sequence: TGTGCCAGCAGTTTATTTAGTCGGGAGCAGTACTTC. The chain joins TRBV28 to TRBJ2-7, with D hard to call. CDR3 length equals 12 residues. Germline V gene sequence: CDR1 MDHEN, CDR2 SYDVKM. V dropped 1 base and J dropped 7 bases, with 8 bases sitting between them.